The 18 T cell receptor beta chains below all came from one sample that was sequenced in a study of T cell responses to AZD1222 COVID-19 vaccine. Sequencing used immunoSEQ multiplex PCR; TCRdb keeps in-frame clones, though not all of them. The sample holds some 150,000 clones, roughly nine tenths seen once. The sample was peripheral blood, taken on day 0 of AZD1222 vaccination. These receptors all stem from an adult in good health.

This chain uses TRBV27 with TRBJ2-1; 8 positions agree with TRBD1. This CDR3 contains 19 residues. Unmatched junction bases numbered 21, after V lost 7 bases and J lost 4 bases. Looked up from germline, CDR1 is MNHEY and CDR2 is SMNVEV (reference sequence). CDR3 protein: CASTTDRAAARSGYNEQFF. In nucleotides, the CDR3 is TGTGCCAGCACTACGGACAGGGCAGCAGCGCGAAGCGGTTACAATGAGCAGTTCTTC.

The DNA of the CDR3 is TGTGCCAGTAGTAAGACCGGGACCCAGGTCGAGCAGTACTTC. This encodes CASSKTGTQVEQYF. The rearrangement links TRBV19 to TRBJ2-7; possibly TRBD1 or TRBD2 for D (5 bases each). Germline V gene lookup returns CDR1 LNHDA and CDR2 SQIVND (reference sequence). Trimming removed 4 bases from V and 6 bases from J, with 16 bases in between. The CDR3 is made up of 14 amino acids. Full variable domain (outside the CDR3, taken from reference TRBV19 and TRBJ2-7): DGGITQSPKYLFRKEGQNVTLSCEQNLNHDAMYWYRQDPGQGLRLIYYSQIVNDFQKGDIAEGYSVSREKKESFPLTVTSAQKNPTAFYLCASSKTGTQVEQYFGPGTRLTVT.

The CDR3 here is CASSIQGVTEAFF. CDR3 in DNA: TGTGCCAGTAGTATACAGGGAGTCACTGAAGCTTTCTTT. V gene TRBV19 combines with J gene TRBJ1-1, with D perhaps matching TRBD1 (5 bases). The V gene lost 2 bases and the J gene lost 4 bases, with 8 bases spanning the gap. This CDR3 contains 13 residues. The germline gives CDR1 LNHDA, CDR2 SQIVND (reference sequence). Looking up the rest from reference TRBV19 and TRBJ1-1 gives the full variable domain: DGGITQSPKYLFRKEGQNVTLSCEQNLNHDAMYWYRQDPGQGLRLIYYSQIVNDFQKGDIAEGYSVSREKKESFPLTVTSAQKNPTAFYLCASSIQGVTEAFFGQGTRLTVV.

This rearrangement joins TRBV30 to TRBJ1-4, with 11 bases matching TRBD1. CDR3 length: 14 amino acids. Germline assignment: CDR1 GTSNPN and CDR2 SVGIG (reference sequence). Unmatched junction bases numbered 3, after V lost 1 base and J lost 8 bases. The CDR3 DNA reads as TGTGCCTGGAGTGAGGGACAGGGGGTCGAAAAACTGTTTTTT. Translation: CAWSEGQGVEKLFF.

V and J are TRBV19 and TRBJ1-1; D may be TRBD1 (5 bases). Germline lookup yields CDR1 LNHDA and CDR2 SQIVND (reference sequence). This CDR3 contains 15 residues. V dropped 2 bases and J dropped 1 base, with 11 bases sitting between them. CDR3 loop: CASSILGTRNTEAFF. DNA for the CDR3: TGTGCCAGTAGTATACTGGGGACGAGGAACACTGAAGCTTTCTTT.

This clone was counted a single time. The chain employs TRBV6-2 or TRBV6-3 and TRBJ2-2; the D is unclear. This CDR3 spans 16 amino acids. The germline CDR1 and CDR2 sequences are MNHEY and SVGEGT. With 0 bases removed from V and 5 bases from J, the gap between germline ends came to 13 bases. The CDR3 region has the DNA TGTGCCAGCAGTTACTCGGCCAGGAGATGGACCGGGGAGCTGTTTTTT. Protein sequence: CASSYSARRWTGELFF.

This chain links TRBV6-6 with TRBJ1-5; possible D gene TRBD1, 6 bases. This CDR3 region has 13 residues. V was cut by 7 bases and J by 4 bases, with 11 bases left in between. From germline, CDR1 is MNHNY and CDR2 SVGAGI (reference sequence). This CDR3 is CASNTGPNQPQHF. CDR3 nucleotides: TGTGCCAGCAACACAGGGCCTAATCAGCCCCAGCATTTT.

V usage is TRBV18 and J usage is TRBJ1-1; tentative D call: TRBD1 (6 bases). The CDR3 covers 16 residues. Germline V gene data show CDR1 as KGHSH and CDR2 as LQKENI. V was trimmed by 1 base and J by 5 bases, leaving 17 bases between them. CDR3 loop: CASSPLGPGARTEAFF. The CDR3 DNA is TGTGCCAGCTCACCACTAGGGCCGGGGGCGAGGACTGAAGCTTTCTTT. Based on the CDR3 plus reference TRBV18 and TRBJ1-1, the full variable domain is NAGVMQNPRHLVRRRGQEARLRCSPMKGHSHVYWYRQLPEEGLKFMVYLQKENIIDESGMPKERFSAEFPKEGPSILRIQQVVRGDSAAYFCASSPLGPGARTEAFFGQGTRLTVV.

This chain uses TRBV11-2 with TRBJ2-2; 7 positions match TRBD1. With V trimmed by 5 bases and J by 0 bases, 3 bases remained unmatched. Germline V gene lookup returns CDR1 SGHAT and CDR2 FQNNGV. The CDR3 is made up of 15 amino acids. CDR3 DNA sequence: TGTGCCAGCAGCCAGGACAGGACGAACACCGGGGAGCTGTTTTTT. It is translated as CASSQDRTNTGELFF.

The chain links TRBV19 to TRBJ2-3; possibly TRBD2 for D (6 bases). V lost 3 bases, J lost 4 bases, and 17 bases lay in between. CDR1 and CDR2 from the germline V gene are LNHDA and SQIVND (reference sequence). The CDR3 loop spans 16 amino acids. The CDR3 loop reads CASSIILAQLPDTQYF. CDR3 coding DNA: TGTGCCAGTAGTATTATACTAGCCCAGCTCCCAGATACGCAGTATTTT.

The chain has TRBV12-3 or TRBV12-4 and TRBJ1-3, with unresolved D. This CDR3 is built from 12 residues. Trimming pared 4 bases from V and 7 bases from J, leaving 8 bases between. The CDR3 nucleotides read TGTGCCAGCAGTTCGGGAGGGAACACCATATATTTT. It codes for CASSSGGNTIYF.

The chain is built from TRBV28 and TRBJ1-1; the match to TRBD1 covers 7 bases. Germline CDR1 is MDHEN and CDR2 is SYDVKM. The CDR3 contains 14 residues. Trimming removed 8 bases from V and 4 bases from J; junction bases left unmatched: 10. The CDR3 region has the DNA TGTGCCAGCCCGCCGGGAGGGGGCAGCACTGAAGCTTTCTTT. Protein: CASPPGGGSTEAFF.

The chain joins TRBV11-2 to TRBJ1-5; tentative D call: TRBD1 (6 bases). The length of the CDR3 is 15 residues. V dropped 5 bases and J dropped 2 bases, with 13 bases sitting between them. Germline assignment: CDR1 SGHAT and CDR2 FQNNGV. CDR3 region: CASSRRGGGNQPQHF. DNA of the CDR3: TGTGCCAGCAGCCGCCGAGGGGGTGGCAATCAGCCCCAGCATTTT.

V and J are TRBV29-1 and TRBJ2-2; 7 bases fit TRBD1. Germline V gene data show CDR1 as SQVTM and CDR2 as ANQGSEA. The trim removed 6 bases at V and 4 bases at J, leaving 11 bases unmatched. The CDR3 sequence is 15 residues long. The CDR3 nucleotides are TGCAGCGTATATACCGGGACAGCGTCCACCGGGGAGCTGTTTTTT. This sequence encodes CSVYTGTASTGELFF.

The V gene is TRBV2, the J gene TRBJ1-5, with D perhaps matching TRBD1 (6 bases). Germline-derived CDR1 and CDR2 are SNHLY and FYNNEI. This CDR3 is 15 amino acids long. Trimming cost V 6 bases and J 0 bases, with 12 bases left between them. The CDR3 bases are TGTGCCAGCAGAGAGGGGGTTTATAGCAATCAGCCCCAGCATTTT. It codes for CASREGVYSNQPQHF. Looking up the rest from reference TRBV2 and TRBJ1-5 gives the full variable domain: EPEVTQTPSHQVTQMGQEVILRCVPISNHLYFYWYRQILGQKVEFLVSFYNNEISEKSEIFDDQFSVERPDGSNFTLKIRSTKLEDSAMYFCASREGVYSNQPQHFGDGTRLSIL.

This sequence joins TRBV5-1 and TRBJ2-7, with D unresolved. Germline-derived CDR1 and CDR2 are SGHRS and YFSETQ. The CDR3 has 13 residues. Between the trimmed V and J ends, which lost 0 bases and 1 base, there was a span of 5 bases. CDR3 sequence reads: CASSLDTSYEQYF. CDR3 in DNA: TGCGCCAGCAGCTTGGACACTTCCTACGAGCAGTACTTC.

The genes are TRBV6-5 and TRBJ1-3; D remains ambiguous. Germline V gene sequence: CDR1 MNHEY, CDR2 SVGAGI. V lost 0 bases, J lost 0 bases, and 9 bases lay in between. CDR3 length equals 16 residues. CDR3 in DNA: TGTGCCAGCAGTTACTCGAGAGGACGCTCTGGAAACACCATATATTTT. This translates into CASSYSRGRSGNTIYF.

This clone was picked up a small number of times. The V and J genes are TRBV10-2 and TRBJ2-3, with D uncertain. The CDR3 consists of 13 residues. Germline values: CDR1 WSHSY, CDR2 SAAADI. The V end was cut by 2 bases, the J end by 6 bases, with 9 bases between. CDR3 sequence: CASSEGVGDTQYF. CDR3 bases: TGCGCCAGCAGTGAGGGAGTAGGTGATACGCAGTATTTT.